This T cell receptor (beta chain) is drawn from a study of blood T cells in healthy people across ages. Study-wide findings and caveats: Strong correlation was found linking TCR beta diversity to naive T cell percentage. Per-million-T-cell TCR beta diversity fell roughly linearly with age. More naive CD4+ cells and higher diversity were found in long-lived than in aged donors. Naive and antigen-experienced cells were not separated, limiting conclusive comparison.

Details on this clonotype: Antigen specificity is unknown.

Combining a sample-barcoded 5' primer with a J-beta primer mix, a second PCR ran for roughly 7 to 12 cycles. TCRdb reprocessed the 5' RACE reads with MiXCR, giving one entry per CDR3 protein. The table lists about 2 million distinct CDR3 sequences, around 50% of them singletons. CDR3 length equals 13 residues. CDR1 MNHEY and CDR2 SVGAGI come from the germline V gene. V was shortened by 8 bases and J by 3 bases, with 11 bases between the two germline ends. This receptor was taken from a woman aged 40 to 50 in good health. V and J are TRBV6-5 and TRBJ2-1; tentatively, D is TRBD2 (7 bases). Sample: blood. The CDR3 loop is CASGGANYNEQFF. The DNA for the CDR3 is TGTGCCAGCGGGGGGGCTAACTACAATGAGCAGTTCTTC.